These 27 T cell receptor beta chains share one sample of origin, sequenced in a study of shared clonotypes between healthy human individuals. CD8 cells classed as naive were CD45RO-negative and positively selected for CCR7, excluding terminally differentiated effector memory CD45RA+ cells. Repertoires were generated with immunoSEQ multiplex PCR, while TCRdb's copy carries only in-frame clones and drops some. In the table there are about 1,800,000 clones, approximately 95% of which are singletons. The source material was naive CD8+ T cells sorted from blood. Receptor source: a man aged 18 to 29 in good health.

This CDR3 reads CASSFRTGVYEQYF. The CDR3 DNA reads TGTGCCAGCAGTTTTCGGACAGGGGTCTACGAGCAGTACTTC. The gene calls are TRBV27 and TRBJ2-7, with 9 bases matching TRBD1. Per the germline V gene, CDR1 is MNHEY and CDR2 is SMNVEV (reference sequence). The CDR3 length is 14 residues. V gave up 3 bases and J gave up 3 bases; unmatched junction bases: 3.

V usage is TRBV19 and J usage is TRBJ1-2; D not resolved. The CDR3 runs 15 residues. The germline gives CDR1 LNHDA, CDR2 SQIVND (reference sequence). V dropped 5 bases and J dropped 7 bases, with 20 bases sitting between them. The CDR3: CASSPRLDYRAGYTF. The DNA of the CDR3 is TGTGCCAGTAGTCCCAGGTTGGACTACCGAGCTGGCTACACCTTC.

This sequence joins TRBV11-2 and TRBJ2-7; no firm D call. Germline V gene data show CDR1 as SGHAT and CDR2 as FQNNGV. V was trimmed by 2 bases and J by 0 bases, leaving 8 bases between them. This CDR3 has 14 residues. The CDR3 is CASSLLGNSYEQYF. The CDR3 region has the DNA TGTGCCAGCAGCTTACTAGGGAACTCCTACGAGCAGTACTTC.

The V and J genes are TRBV29-1 and TRBJ2-3; 10 positions match TRBD1. Germline V CDR1 and CDR2: SQVTM, ANQGSEA. V was clipped by 1 base and J by 3 bases; unmatched bases: 7. The CDR3 is 16 amino acids. CDR3 amino acids: CSVEGRQGAPTDTQYF. CDR3 sequence (DNA): TGCAGCGTTGAAGGGAGACAGGGGGCGCCGACAGATACGCAGTATTTT.

This clone appeared a single time. The chain recombines TRBV10-2 with TRBJ2-7; 7 nucleotides align to TRBD2. CDR1 and CDR2 from the germline V gene are WSHSY and SAAADI. The V segment lost 5 bases and the J segment 2 bases; nucleotides outside the gene matches: 0. This CDR3 has 12 amino acids. The CDR3 is CASSTSAYEQYF. DNA of the CDR3: TGCGCCAGCAGTACTAGCGCCTACGAGCAGTACTTC.

The J gene is TRBJ2-5, the V gene TRBV4-3; maybe TRBD2 (6 bases). Germline CDR1 reads LGHNA; CDR2 reads YSLEER. Trimming cost V 5 bases and J 5 bases, with 6 bases left between them. CDR3 length equals 11 residues. The CDR3 reads CASSGGETQYF. CDR3 sequence (DNA): TGCGCCAGCAGCGGGGGGGAGACCCAGTACTTC.

The chain uses TRBV5-4 and TRBJ2-7; 10 bases align to TRBD2. Germline loops: CDR1 SGHNT, CDR2 YYREEE (reference sequence). The CDR3 covers 15 residues. Trimming took 4 bases from V and 3 from J; bases not matched to a gene: 7. The CDR3 sequence: CASSHTGTSDYEQYF. The DNA for the CDR3 is TGTGCCAGCAGCCACACCGGGACTAGCGACTACGAGCAGTACTTC.

The chain uses TRBV7-9 and TRBJ1-4; 7 positions agree with TRBD1. The length of the CDR3 is 14 residues. The germline V gene encodes CDR1 SEHNR and CDR2 FQNEAQ (reference sequence). V lost 9 bases, J lost 3 bases, and 7 bases stayed unmatched. CDR3 coding DNA: TGTGCCAGTAAAACCGGGACAGCTAATGAAAAACTGTTTTTT. Translated: CASKTGTANEKLFF.

J is TRBJ2-2 and V is TRBV11-3; unclear D gene. V lost 6 bases and J 7 bases, leaving 9 bases between the germline ends. The CDR3 spans 12 residues. In germline, CDR1 is SGHNT, CDR2 YENEEA. CDR3 sequence reads: CASSIFGGELFF. CDR3 sequence (DNA): TGTGCCAGCAGTATATTCGGCGGGGAGCTGTTTTTT. Using reference TRBV11-3 and TRBJ2-2 for the parts outside the CDR3, the full variable domain is EAGVVQSPRYKIIEKKQPVAFWCNPISGHNTLYWYLQNLGQGPELLIRYENEEAVDDSQLPKDRFSAERLKGVDSTLKIQPAELGDSAVYLCASSIFGGELFFGEGSRLTVL.

This chain connects TRBV19 to TRBJ2-7; 8 positions match TRBD2. Germline V gene data show CDR1 as LNHDA and CDR2 as SQIVND (reference sequence). V trimming: 7 bases; J trimming: 3 bases; junction bases outside the gene matches: 5. This CDR3 spans 13 amino acids. The CDR3 DNA reads TGTGCCAGTATCGGGGGACTAGACTACGAGCAGTACTTC. Protein sequence: CASIGGLDYEQYF.

On this clone: Other nucleotide sequences from this sample produce the same CDR3. The chain links TRBV27 to TRBJ2-1; 15 bases line up with TRBD2. After removal of 8 bases from V and 4 bases from J, the junction contained 3 bases not matched to a gene. Germline CDR1 is MNHEY and CDR2 is SMNVEV (reference sequence). This CDR3 spans 15 amino acids. This CDR3 reads CASGLAGGIYNEQFF. The CDR3 coding sequence is TGTGCCAGCGGACTAGCGGGAGGGATATACAATGAGCAGTTCTTC.

The rearrangement joins TRBV7-9 to TRBJ2-3; D is perhaps TRBD2 (5 bases). V was pared by 5 bases and J by 5 bases, with 11 bases between. The CDR3 is 13 residues long. Germline-derived CDR1 and CDR2 are SEHNR and FQNEAQ (reference sequence). CDR3 sequence reads: CASSRVGGDTQYF. For the CDR3, the DNA is TGTGCCAGCAGCCGGGTAGGAGGAGATACGCAGTATTTT.

The CDR3 here is CASSNGGGGNSPLHF. The CDR3, as DNA: TGTGCCAGCAGCAATGGAGGGGGTGGGAATTCACCCCTCCACTTT. The genes are TRBV7-9 and TRBJ1-6, with TRBD1 as a possible D gene (6 bases). Germline CDR1 is SEHNR and CDR2 is FQNEAQ (reference sequence). This CDR3 is built from 15 residues. The germline V and J ends were trimmed by 5 bases and 7 bases, with 15 bases remaining between them. The whole variable domain, filled in from reference TRBV7-9 and TRBJ1-6, reads DTGVSQNPRHKITKRGQNVTFRCDPISEHNRLYWYRQTLGQGPEFLTYFQNEAQLEKSRLLSDRFSAERPKGSFSTLEIQRTEQGDSAMYLCASSNGGGGNSPLHFGNGTRLTVT.

The rearrangement links TRBV27 to TRBJ1-1; TRBD1 agrees at 9 bases. The V gene end was trimmed by 4 bases and the J gene end by 5 bases; junction bases not matched to a gene: 8. Germline V gene sequence: CDR1 MNHEY, CDR2 SMNVEV (reference sequence). This CDR3 has 15 residues. The CDR3 coding sequence is TGTGCCAGCAGTTCGGACAGGGGCGCGGTGACTGAAGCTTTCTTT. Protein: CASSSDRGAVTEAFF.

The V call is TRBV27, the J call TRBJ2-7, with D perhaps given as TRBD1 or TRBD2 (6 bases each). The CDR3 extends over 16 amino acids. Germline V gives CDR1 MNHEY, CDR2 SMNVEV (reference sequence). V was cut by 5 bases and J by 2 bases, with 19 bases left in between. The CDR3 DNA is TGTGCCAGCAGTCCAATCACGGGGGCGAACCCCTACGAGCAGTACTTC. Encoded protein: CASSPITGANPYEQYF.

This chain connects TRBV5-1 to TRBJ2-7; possibly TRBD1 for D (6 bases). Trimming took 0 bases from V and 4 from J, leaving 14 bases between them. This CDR3 is 15 amino acids long. Germline V gene sequence: CDR1 SGHRS, CDR2 YFSETQ. Here the CDR3 reads CASSLAQQGAYEQYF. The CDR3 DNA sequence: TGCGCCAGCAGCTTGGCTCAACAGGGAGCATACGAGCAGTACTTC.

The rearrangement links TRBV7-9 to TRBJ2-1, with 7 bases fitting TRBD2. CDR1 and CDR2 (germline): SEHNR, FQNEAQ (reference sequence). The CDR3 is 16 residues long. V shed 5 bases, J shed 3 bases, and the junction held 10 bases outside the gene matches. The DNA of the CDR3 is TGTGCCAGCAGCCCGCCGGGGGGTTGGAGCTACAATGAGCAGTTCTTC. This codes for CASSPPGGWSYNEQFF.

This chain connects TRBV6-5 to TRBJ1-5; unclear D gene. Germline CDR1 is MNHEY and CDR2 is SVGAGI. V lost 0 bases, J lost 0 bases, and 6 bases lay in between. The CDR3 is 15 residues long. The DNA of the CDR3 is TGTGCCAGCAGTTACTCTTCGGCTAGCAATCAGCCCCAGCATTTT. Translated: CASSYSSASNQPQHF.

J is TRBJ2-1 and V is TRBV9; D is uncertain. Germline CDR1 SGDLS, CDR2 YYNGEE. Trimming shortened V by 4 bases and J by 7 bases, and 12 bases separated the two germline ends. CDR3 length equals 13 residues. The CDR3 region has the DNA TGTGCCAGCAGCCCCCATACCCGAAATGAGCAGTTCTTC. Translated: CASSPHTRNEQFF.

The chain employs TRBV21-1 and TRBJ2-7. TRBV21-1 is a recognized pseudogene. This CDR3 is built from 16 residues. The CDR3 sequence is CASSKSGLAFAYEQYF. Written as DNA, the CDR3 is TGTGCCAGCAGCAAATCGGGGCTCGCGTTCGCCTACGAGCAGTACTTC.

The chain carries TRBV5-1 and TRBJ1-1, with D possibly being TRBD1 (5 bases). The CDR3 length is 14 residues. The germline V gene encodes CDR1 SGHRS and CDR2 YFSETQ. V dropped 0 bases and J dropped 1 base, with 7 bases sitting between them. CDR3 sequence reads: CASSLDTGNTEAFF. The CDR3 DNA reads as TGCGCCAGCAGCTTGGACACAGGGAACACTGAAGCTTTCTTT.

Comment on this clone: The limits of the CDR3 on the DNA are not certain, so only TCRdb's listed CDR3 is given. The rearrangement links TRBV21-1 to TRBJ2-6; the D call TRBD1 from the table was never checked on the DNA. TRBV21-1 is flagged as a pseudogene. The CDR3 has 20 amino acids, counting both end residues. CDR3 sequence reads: CASSKSDRGLVGSGANVLTF.

This chain links TRBV28 with TRBJ2-7; TRBD1 aligns across 8 bases. This CDR3 has 14 residues. Germline trimming cut 8 bases from V and 6 bases from J; bases unmatched to any gene: 12. Looked up from germline, CDR1 is MDHEN and CDR2 is SYDVKM. DNA of the CDR3: TGTGCCAGCCTACGGTCAGGGGGCGAAGGCGAGCAGTACTTC. It codes for CASLRSGGEGEQYF.

The V call is TRBV7-8, the J call TRBJ1-2; D is uncertain. V dropped 1 base and J dropped 4 bases, with 16 bases sitting between them. The CDR3 contains 16 residues. Germline V gene sequence: CDR1 SGHVS, CDR2 FQNEAQ. CDR3 protein: CASSLGIGTYLYGYTF. CDR3 DNA: TGTGCCAGCAGCTTAGGGATCGGAACCTACCTCTATGGCTACACCTTC.

The chain couples TRBV5-4 to TRBJ2-5; D is ambiguous. Trimming cost V 2 bases and J 1 base, with 12 bases left between them. Germline-derived CDR1 and CDR2 are SGHNT and YYREEE (reference sequence). There are 15 residues in the CDR3. CDR3 protein: CASSFAETTQETQYF. CDR3 nucleotides: TGTGCCAGCAGCTTCGCGGAGACCACCCAAGAGACCCAGTACTTC.

The CDR3 DNA sequence: TGTGCCAGCACAGGCGGGTTCCCCTACGAGCAGTACTTC. Its protein is CASTGGFPYEQYF. This chain links TRBV2 with TRBJ2-7; tentative D call: TRBD2 (5 bases). The CDR3 loop spans 13 amino acids. The germline V gene has CDR1 SNHLY and CDR2 FYNNEI. The V and J ends lost 7 bases and 2 bases respectively, with 12 bases between them.

CDR3 region: CASSPFGQGLSPLHF. The DNA for the CDR3 is TGTGCCAGCAGCCCCTTTGGGCAGGGATTGTCACCCCTCCACTTT. The rearrangement joins TRBV7-8 to TRBJ1-6; TRBD1 might be the D (5 bases). The CDR3 sequence is 15 residues long. Per germline, CDR1 SGHVS and CDR2 FQNEAQ. V lost 5 bases and J 10 bases, leaving 18 bases between the germline ends.